This entry is about one T cell receptor (beta chain). This record belongs to a study of cytomegalovirus exposure and HLA in healthy donors. Both 60 Vbeta primers and 13 Jbeta primers went into the PCR. Only in-frame clones appear in the TCRdb table, and some are missing; sequencing was by immunoSEQ multiplex PCR. The sample holds about 110,000 clones, roughly 85% seen once. Those who donated were healthy bone marrow donors. This TCR was sampled from a man aged 25-45 years in good health and CMV-seropositive. The specimen was PBMCs.

The CDR3 DNA reads TGCGCCAGCAGCTTTTTCTCCGGGACAGGGGGCCACGAGCAGTACTTC. Translating gives CASSFFSGTGGHEQYF. V is TRBV5-1 and J is TRBJ2-7; 12 bases match TRBD1. The germline V gene has CDR1 SGHRS and CDR2 YFSETQ. The CDR3 totals 16 residues. V dropped 2 bases and J dropped 5; count of bases not matched to a gene: 8.